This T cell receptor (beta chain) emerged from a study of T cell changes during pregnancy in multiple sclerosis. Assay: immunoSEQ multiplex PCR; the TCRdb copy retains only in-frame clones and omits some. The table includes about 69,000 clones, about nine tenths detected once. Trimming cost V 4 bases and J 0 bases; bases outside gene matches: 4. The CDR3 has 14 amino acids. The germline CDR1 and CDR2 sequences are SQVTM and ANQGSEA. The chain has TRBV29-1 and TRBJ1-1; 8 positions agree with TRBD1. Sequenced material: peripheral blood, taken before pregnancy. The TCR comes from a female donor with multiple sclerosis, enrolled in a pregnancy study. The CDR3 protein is CSVARQGMNTEAFF. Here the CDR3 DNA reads TGCAGCGTTGCCCGACAGGGGATGAACACTGAAGCTTTCTTT.